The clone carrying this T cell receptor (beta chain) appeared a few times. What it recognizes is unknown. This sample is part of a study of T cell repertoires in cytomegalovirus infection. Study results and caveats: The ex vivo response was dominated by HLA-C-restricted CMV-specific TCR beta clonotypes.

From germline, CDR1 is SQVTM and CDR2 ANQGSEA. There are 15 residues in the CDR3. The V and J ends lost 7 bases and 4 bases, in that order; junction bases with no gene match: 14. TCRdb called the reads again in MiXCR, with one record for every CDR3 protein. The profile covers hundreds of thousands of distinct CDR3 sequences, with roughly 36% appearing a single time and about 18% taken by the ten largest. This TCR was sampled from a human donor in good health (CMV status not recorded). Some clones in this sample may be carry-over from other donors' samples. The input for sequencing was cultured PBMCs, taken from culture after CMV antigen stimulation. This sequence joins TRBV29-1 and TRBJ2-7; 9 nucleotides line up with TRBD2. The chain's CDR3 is CSAEDRTSEKYEQYF. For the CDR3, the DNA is TGCAGCGCCGAAGACCGGACTAGCGAAAAGTACGAGCAGTACTTC.